These 20 T cell receptor beta chains came from one sample sequenced in a study of shared clonotypes between healthy human individuals. This table comes from immunoSEQ multiplex PCR, and its TCRdb copy is limited to in-frame clones, with some not included. The sample records 2 million to 2.5 million clones, about 95% being singletons. Naivety among CD8 cells was defined by CD45RO negativity and positive CCR7 selection, thereby excluding terminally differentiated effector memory CD45RA+ cells. The sample comprised naive CD8+ T cells sorted from blood. The receptors shown here come from a young man in good health.

CDR3: CASSQNGGADTQYF. The CDR3 DNA follows: TGCGCCAGCAGCCAGAATGGGGGGGCAGATACGCAGTATTTT. The chain links TRBV4-1 to TRBJ2-3, with TRBD2 identical over 7 bases. Trimming removed 3 bases from V and 4 bases from J; junction bases left unmatched: 4. The length of the CDR3 is 14 residues. Germline V gives CDR1 MGHRA, CDR2 YSYEKL.

This clone has just one count. This CDR3 is CASSQSGGAYETQYF. The CDR3 DNA follows: TGTGCCAGTAGTCAAAGCGGGGGGGCCTATGAGACCCAGTACTTC. The chain has TRBV19 and TRBJ2-5; 10 positions agree with TRBD2. The CDR3 is 15 amino acids. CDR1 and CDR2 (germline): LNHDA, SQIVND (reference sequence). V was pared by 5 bases and J by 5 bases, with 8 bases of the junction left unmatched.

The chain combines TRBV27 with TRBJ1-1, with D uncertain. Germline CDR1 is MNHEY and CDR2 is SMNVEV (reference sequence). This CDR3 spans 14 amino acids. V was cut by 3 bases and J by 0 bases, with 8 bases left in between. The CDR3 spells CASSLRFMNTEAFF. CDR3 coding DNA: TGTGCCAGCAGTTTGCGGTTCATGAACACTGAAGCTTTCTTT.

The rearrangement links TRBV6-5 to TRBJ2-7; D uncertain. Germline lookup yields CDR1 MNHEY and CDR2 SVGAGI. V was cut by 2 bases and J by 7 bases, with 15 bases left in between. The CDR3 consists of 14 residues. The CDR3 is CASSYGYGAGEQYF. CDR3 bases: TGTGCCAGCAGTTACGGATACGGTGCTGGGGAGCAGTACTTC.

The chain links TRBV5-1 to TRBJ2-7, with a tentative D call TRBD2 (5 bases). Germline-derived CDR1 and CDR2 are SGHRS and YFSETQ. The V end lost 0 bases, the J end lost 3 bases, and 13 bases lay between the germline ends. CDR3 length equals 15 residues. CDR3 nucleotide sequence: TGCGCCAGCAGCTTGGGGCTAGACGACTACTACGAGCAGTACTTC. This gives the protein CASSLGLDDYYEQYF.

In nucleotides, the CDR3 is TGTGCCAGCAGCACAGGGAGCGGTGGCTACACCTTC. Translated: CASSTGSGGYTF. This chain joins TRBV7-9 and TRBJ1-2; a possible D gene is TRBD1 (6 bases). V gave up 5 bases and J gave up 7 bases, with 11 bases separating them. CDR3 length equals 12 residues. Per the germline V gene, CDR1 is SEHNR and CDR2 is FQNEAQ (reference sequence).

The chain is built from TRBV7-6 and TRBJ1-4; no firm D call. CDR1 is SGHVS, CDR2 FNYEAQ, per germline. With 1 base removed from V and 6 bases from J, the gap between germline ends came to 6 bases. CDR3 length: 13 amino acids. The CDR3 DNA reads as TGTGCCAGCAGCTTAGGTCCTGATGAAAAACTGTTTTTT. This codes for CASSLGPDEKLFF.

The chain uses TRBV27 and TRBJ1-6, with D maybe TRBD1 (6 bases). The V end lost 2 bases, the J end lost 8 bases, and 10 bases lay between the germline ends. In germline, CDR1 is MNHEY, CDR2 SMNVEV (reference sequence). The CDR3 contains 14 residues. This CDR3 reads CASSLGGGDSPLHF. CDR3 DNA: TGTGCCAGCAGTTTAGGAGGGGGTGATTCACCCCTCCACTTT.

As concerns this clone: The identical CDR3 is also encoded by other nucleotide sequences in the sample. The chain has TRBV19 and TRBJ2-7; either TRBD1 or TRBD2 may supply D (5 bases each). The CDR3 contains 14 residues. Trimming took 5 bases from V and 1 from J, leaving 12 bases between them. CDR1 and CDR2 from the germline V gene are LNHDA and SQIVND (reference sequence). The CDR3 here is CASSPGTESYEQYF. The CDR3 bases are TGTGCCAGTAGTCCGGGGACGGAATCCTACGAGCAGTACTTC.

The CDR3 protein is CASSLTSNTEAFF. The CDR3 coding sequence is TGTGCCAGCAGCTTAACATCGAACACTGAAGCTTTCTTT. V and J are TRBV6-5 and TRBJ1-1; D is undetermined. The CDR3 spans 13 residues. CDR1 MNHEY and CDR2 SVGAGI come from the germline V gene. V lost 6 bases to trimming and J lost 1 base, with 9 bases between them.

The genes are TRBV4-2 and TRBJ1-2; D uncertain. The CDR3 covers 16 residues. The germline V gene has CDR1 LGHNA and CDR2 YNFKEQ. With 0 bases removed from V and 4 bases from J, the gap between germline ends came to 15 bases. Here the CDR3 DNA reads TGTGCCAGCAGCCAAGATGGTCATCCGGGCTTCTATGGCTACACCTTC. This translates into CASSQDGHPGFYGYTF.

The chain carries TRBV29-1 and TRBJ2-2, with 7 bases identical to TRBD1. Germline loops: CDR1 SQVTM, CDR2 ANQGSEA. V trimming: 3 bases; J trimming: 3 bases; junction bases outside the gene matches: 13. The CDR3 spans 17 residues. CDR3 nucleotides: TGCAGCGTTGAGCTAAATAGACAGGGAATAGACACCGGGGAGCTGTTTTTT. Translating it yields CSVELNRQGIDTGELFF.

This sequence joins TRBV19 and TRBJ1-5; no clear D. This CDR3 is built from 15 residues. Germline CDR1 LNHDA, CDR2 SQIVND (reference sequence). V dropped 3 bases and J dropped 4 bases, with 13 bases sitting between them. CDR3 in amino acids: CASSMVRAPNQPQHF. CDR3 DNA: TGTGCCAGTAGTATGGTGCGGGCCCCAAATCAGCCCCAGCATTTT.

This clone was seen more than once but under ten times. The J gene is TRBJ1-1, the V gene TRBV19; 7 positions agree with TRBD1. Unmatched junction bases numbered 7, after V lost 3 bases and J lost 0 bases. Germline assignment: CDR1 LNHDA and CDR2 SQIVND (reference sequence). CDR3 length: 16 residues. CDR3 DNA: TGTGCCAGTAGTATCCATCCTGGACAGGTGAACACTGAAGCTTTCTTT. Translated, it gives CASSIHPGQVNTEAFF.

This clone was detected once. This chain connects TRBV7-9 to TRBJ1-2; 7 bases are a match to TRBD1. J gave up 4 bases and V 5 bases, and 10 bases lay outside the gene matches. The CDR3 runs to 15 residues. Looked up from germline, CDR1 is SEHNR and CDR2 is FQNEAQ (reference sequence). CDR3 nucleotides: TGTGCCAGCAGCCTCACCGGGACAGCCGGCTATGGCTACACCTTC. Its protein is CASSLTGTAGYGYTF.

This sequence joins TRBV7-2 and TRBJ2-2; D gene ambiguous. Between the trimmed V and J ends, which lost 8 bases and 4 bases, there was a span of 8 bases. This CDR3 has 12 residues. Germline assignment: CDR1 SGHTA and CDR2 FQGNSA. The CDR3 DNA reads TGTGCCAGCTCCTACGGCACCGGGGAGCTGTTTTTT. Translating gives CASSYGTGELFF.

The chain uses TRBV18 and TRBJ2-7; 7 positions agree with TRBD1. Germline V gene data show CDR1 as KGHSH and CDR2 as LQKENI. V lost 3 bases to trimming and J lost 2 bases; unmatched junction nucleotides: 7. This CDR3 spans 15 amino acids. CDR3 nucleotides: TGTGCCAGCTCACCCCGGGACAGCACTGCCTACGAGCAGTACTTC. This encodes CASSPRDSTAYEQYF.

On this clone: Within the sample, other DNA sequences also encode this same CDR3. The chain recombines TRBV6-5 with TRBJ2-2; the match to TRBD2 covers 8 bases. Germline CDR1 and CDR2: MNHEY and SVGAGI. This CDR3 spans 16 amino acids. J was trimmed by 1 base and V by 0 bases; bases with no gene match: 1. This CDR3 is CASSYSLAGNTGELFF. CDR3 in DNA: TGTGCCAGCAGTTACTCGCTAGCGGGGAACACCGGGGAGCTGTTTTTT.

Turning to this clone: Distinct nucleotide sequences in the sample also encode this CDR3. The DNA for the CDR3 is TGTGCCAGCAGTTTCTCAGGGTGGACTGAAGCTTTCTTT. Translation gives CASSFSGWTEAFF. The chain uses TRBV27 and TRBJ1-1; tentatively, D is TRBD1 (5 bases). Germline CDR1 reads MNHEY; CDR2 reads SMNVEV (reference sequence). This CDR3 has 13 residues. V was cut by 3 bases and J by 5 bases, with 10 bases left in between.

V is TRBV13 and J is TRBJ1-2; possible D gene TRBD1, 5 bases. The germline V and J ends were trimmed by 4 bases and 0 bases, with 15 bases remaining between them. The germline V gene encodes CDR1 PRHDT and CDR2 FYEKMQ (reference sequence). The length of the CDR3 is 16 residues. This CDR3 is CASSSAPRQPNYGYTF. Here the CDR3 DNA reads TGTGCCAGCAGCTCAGCCCCAAGACAGCCTAACTATGGCTACACCTTC. Drawing the rest from reference TRBV13 and TRBJ1-2, the complete variable domain is AAGVIQSPRHLIKEKRETATLKCYPIPRHDTVYWYQQGPGQDPQFLISFYEKMQSDKGSIPDRFSAQQFSDYHSELNMSSLELGDSALYFCASSSAPRQPNYGYTFGSGTRLTVV.